The 16 T cell receptor beta chains presented below share a single source sample, sequenced in a study of T cell clones after liver transplantation. Clones were read by immunoSEQ multiplex PCR, and TCRdb kept only the in-frame ones, dropping some. The data show tens of thousands of clones, with 70% to 90% seen just once and about 2.5% held by the top ten. The input for sequencing was CD4+ T cells from blood, taken at the 22-month timepoint. The receptor set was obtained from a human patient who received a liver transplant. A subset of T cells may come from the graft donor.

This sequence joins TRBV5-4 and TRBJ2-2; 8 nucleotides line up with TRBD2. The germline CDR1 and CDR2 sequences are SGHNT and YYREEE (reference sequence). The CDR3 is 16 amino acids. V lost 4 bases to trimming and J lost 3 bases; unmatched junction nucleotides: 8. The CDR3 loop is CASSPGLVVYTGELFF. CDR3 nucleotide sequence: TGTGCCAGCAGCCCGGGACTAGTTGTGTACACCGGGGAGCTGTTTTTT.

The rearrangement joins TRBV19 to TRBJ1-5; D not resolved. Germline loops: CDR1 LNHDA, CDR2 SQIVND (reference sequence). This CDR3 spans 13 amino acids. Trimming pared 3 bases from V and 6 bases from J, leaving 9 bases between. CDR3 in DNA: TGTGCCAGTAGTATTTCAGGACTTCAGCCCCAGCATTTT. Translated: CASSISGLQPQHF.

The chain uses TRBV5-1 and TRBJ2-3; 9 bases agree with TRBD2. Unmatched junction bases numbered 5, after V lost 4 bases and J lost 5 bases. The CDR3 is made up of 14 amino acids. Germline V gives CDR1 SGHRS, CDR2 YFSETQ. In DNA form, the CDR3 reads TGCGCCAGCAGCCTGGCGGGGGGGCAAGATACGCAGTATTTT. Its protein product is CASSLAGGQDTQYF.

CDR3 amino acids: CASREYANYGYTF. DNA for the CDR3: TGTGCCAGCCGAGAGTACGCTAACTATGGCTACACCTTC. The rearrangement joins TRBV27 to TRBJ1-2; no definite D call. Between the trimmed V and J ends, which lost 8 bases and 0 bases, there was a span of 10 bases. The CDR3 length is 13 residues. The germline V gene has CDR1 MNHEY and CDR2 SMNVEV (reference sequence).

The chain employs TRBV4-2 and TRBJ2-3; tentatively, D is TRBD2 (5 bases). This CDR3 comprises 15 residues. V was cut by 1 base and J by 6 bases, with 14 bases left in between. CDR1 is LGHNA, CDR2 YNFKEQ, per germline. The CDR3 sequence is CASSQGGRRADTQYF. The DNA for the CDR3 is TGTGCCAGCAGCCAAGGTGGAAGGCGGGCTGATACGCAGTATTTT.

The count of this clone is one. The V gene is TRBV10-3, the J gene TRBJ2-5; 9 bases line up with TRBD1. Germline V gives CDR1 ENHRY, CDR2 SYGVKD. The CDR3 extends over 13 amino acids. The J segment lost 2 bases and the V segment lost 11 bases, leaving 6 bases of the junction unmatched. In DNA, the CDR3 is TGTGCCTCGACAGGGGGGTTTCAAGAGACCCAGTACTTC. Residues: CASTGGFQETQYF.

V and J are TRBV5-1 and TRBJ1-4; 11 nucleotides agree with TRBD1. The CDR3 runs 15 residues. CDR1 SGHRS and CDR2 YFSETQ come from the germline V gene. V lost 3 bases and J lost 8; bases outside the gene matches: 6. CDR3 loop: CASSSGQGAEEKLFF. The CDR3 DNA sequence: TGCGCCAGCAGCTCTGGACAGGGGGCCGAGGAAAAACTGTTTTTT.

The chain carries TRBV19 and TRBJ1-1, with D maybe TRBD1 (5 bases). V was clipped by 3 bases and J by 3 bases, with 11 bases between them. Germline loops: CDR1 LNHDA, CDR2 SQIVND (reference sequence). The CDR3 loop spans 14 amino acids. The CDR3 sequence is CASSIKGADTEAFF. DNA of the CDR3: TGTGCCAGTAGTATTAAAGGGGCCGACACTGAAGCTTTCTTT.

The genes are TRBV5-5 and TRBJ2-5; weak D call: TRBD1 (5 bases). Deletions cut 0 bases from V and 4 bases from J, with 10 bases between. Germline CDR1 is SGHKS and CDR2 is YYEKEE (reference sequence). This CDR3 comprises 14 residues. This CDR3 reads CASSLGQLRETQYF. Here the CDR3 DNA reads TGTGCCAGCAGCTTGGGACAGCTAAGAGAGACCCAGTACTTC.

This chain connects TRBV28 to TRBJ1-3; no clear D gene. V shed 3 bases and J shed 0 bases, with 3 bases lying between them. The CDR3 loop spans 13 amino acids. Germline values: CDR1 MDHEN, CDR2 SYDVKM. This CDR3 is CASSLASGNTIYF. Here the CDR3 DNA reads TGTGCCAGCAGTTTGGCCTCTGGAAACACCATATATTTT.

V usage is TRBV27 and J usage is TRBJ2-1; no reliable D call. V was pared by 5 bases and J by 6 bases, with 20 bases between. In germline, CDR1 is MNHEY, CDR2 SMNVEV (reference sequence). The CDR3 consists of 16 residues. The CDR3 nucleotides are TGTGCCAGCAGTACATACGCAGATTTGGGATTCAATGAGCAGTTCTTC. The encoded protein is CASSTYADLGFNEQFF.

The sample holds a few counts of this clone. The chain combines TRBV2 with TRBJ2-1; 9 nucleotides agree with TRBD2. CDR1 and CDR2 (germline): SNHLY, FYNNEI. This CDR3 has 13 amino acids. V dropped 6 bases and J dropped 3; count of bases not matched to a gene: 0. CDR3: CASRTSGYNEQFF. The CDR3 coding sequence is TGTGCCAGCAGGACTAGCGGCTACAATGAGCAGTTCTTC.

The gene calls are TRBV7-2 and TRBJ2-7, with D possibly TRBD1 on 5 matching bases. Germline lookup yields CDR1 SGHTA and CDR2 FQGNSA. CDR3 length equals 15 residues. Trimming pared 5 bases from V and 2 bases from J, leaving 16 bases between. The CDR3, as DNA: TGTGCCAGCAGCCCCGGACAATTCCTACCCTACGAGCAGTACTTC. Its translation is CASSPGQFLPYEQYF.

This clone turned up a few times. The genes are TRBV27 and TRBJ2-7; the D gene is possibly TRBD1 (5 bases). CDR3 length: 15 residues. The V end lost 6 bases, the J end lost 1 base, and 16 bases lay between the germline ends. CDR1 is MNHEY, CDR2 SMNVEV, per germline (reference sequence). DNA for the CDR3: TGTGCCAGCAGACCCACCCTAGGGGTTTCCTACGAGCAGTACTTC. Translating it yields CASRPTLGVSYEQYF.

This clone appeared a single time. The chain recombines TRBV6-5 with TRBJ2-2; the match to TRBD2 covers 8 bases. Germline V gene lookup returns CDR1 MNHEY and CDR2 SVGAGI. Germline trimming cut 7 bases from V and 7 bases from J; bases unmatched to any gene: 5. This CDR3 region has 13 residues. This CDR3 reads CASIKRGNGELFF. The CDR3 DNA reads as TGTGCCAGCATCAAGCGGGGGAACGGGGAGCTGTTTTTT.

The chain has TRBV27 and TRBJ2-3; 9 bases match TRBD2. The CDR3 is 12 residues long. V gave up 9 bases and J gave up 5 bases; unmatched junction bases: 3. Germline loops: CDR1 MNHEY, CDR2 SMNVEV (reference sequence). CDR3 nucleotide sequence: TGTGCCAGTGCGGGGGGGGAAGATACGCAGTATTTT. Protein: CASAGGEDTQYF.